This TCR beta chain was captured in a study of tumor and adjacent non-tumor tissue in lung cancer. Study in general: There were some 12 adenocarcinoma, a couple of squamous cell carcinoma and 1 small cell lung cancer cases. Samples averaged about 3.8 million productive TCRbeta reads each.

The CDR3 has 13 residues. A modified ARM-PCR protocol with three rounds of nested PCR amplified TCRbeta. One entry per CDR3 protein, called by TCRdb with MiXCR from the multiplex PCR reads. The table lists roughly 74,000 distinct CDR3 sequences, more than 65% of them singletons. This sample's RNA came from whole unsorted tissue. More than 3 cm separated this lung sample from the edge of the tumor. Between August and November 2014, newly diagnosed, chemotherapy-naive lung cancer patients underwent thoracic surgery in China. In its sample, this clonotype was seen a few times. One junction end does not reproduce the germline sequence, and a read error may be involved.

Sequencing was done on a sample of distant non-tumor lung tissue. The V and J genes are TRBV12-3 or TRBV12-4 and TRBJ1-2; no reliable D call. This TCR derives from a man between 65 and 85 years old with non-small cell lung cancer. The CDR3 spells CASSLGIVYGYTF. As DNA, the CDR3 is TGTGCCAGCAGTTTAGGGATTGTCTATGGCTACACCTTT.